A single sample gave rise to the 7 T cell receptor beta chains below, sequenced in a study of cytomegalovirus exposure and HLA in healthy donors. Primers: 60 Vbeta forward and 13 Jbeta reverse. This table comes from immunoSEQ multiplex PCR, and its TCRdb copy is limited to in-frame clones, with some not included. The repertoire holds just under 95,000 clones, with under 85% as singletons. The sequenced sample was PBMCs. The receptors were gathered from a man between 50 and 59 years old in good health and CMV-seropositive.

The rearrangement uses TRBV2 and TRBJ2-1; 8 bases align to TRBD2. J lost 15 bases, V lost 4 bases, and 5 bases had no gene match. Germline assignment: CDR1 SNHLY and CDR2 FYNNEI. The CDR3 covers 11 residues. In nucleotides, the CDR3 is TGTGCCAGCAGTGCTCAAGCGGGGGTGTTCTTC. Translating gives CASSAQAGVFF.

The V and J genes are TRBV5-1 and TRBJ2-1; TRBD2 is a possible D gene (5 bases). Germline V gives CDR1 SGHRS, CDR2 YFSETQ. The length of the CDR3 is 14 residues. The V end was cut by 5 bases, the J end by 7 bases, with 16 bases between. CDR3 in DNA: TGCGCCAGCAGAGCGCAGGACTCCTCTAATGAGCAGTTCTTC. Protein product: CASRAQDSSNEQFF.

As concerns this clone: A junction end diverges from the germline sequence, so it may reflect a read error. The chain is built from TRBV23-1 and TRBJ2-1, with TRBD1 identical over 10 bases. TRBV23-1 qualifies as an ORF whose function is uncertain. The CDR3 consists of 15 residues. The CDR3, as DNA: TGCGCCAGCAGTCGGTACGGGACAGGGGAAAATGGGCAGTTCTTC. Translating it yields CASSRYGTGENGQFF.

The J gene is TRBJ1-1, the V gene TRBV5-1; tentatively, D is TRBD1 (5 bases). The V end lost 0 bases, the J end lost 8 bases, and 11 bases lay between the germline ends. The CDR3 runs to 13 residues. Germline CDR1 reads SGHRS; CDR2 reads YFSETQ. CDR3 nucleotide sequence: TGCGCCAGCAGCTTGGCTACGGGGGGGGAAGCTTTCTTT. Translating gives CASSLATGGEAFF.

The V and J genes are TRBV7-9 and TRBJ2-2, with no clear D. In germline, CDR1 is SEHNR, CDR2 FQNEAQ (reference sequence). The CDR3 runs to 12 residues. Trimming took off 4 bases at V and 5 bases at J, with 5 bases between the two ends. CDR3 protein: CASSSQTGELFF. Written as DNA, the CDR3 is TGTGCCAGCAGCTCGCAGACCGGGGAGCTGTTTTTT.

This clone was detected a few times. The rearrangement links TRBV2 to TRBJ1-3; 9 positions agree with TRBD1. The CDR3 is 15 amino acids. Unmatched junction bases numbered 5, after V lost 6 bases and J lost 2 bases. Germline V gene sequence: CDR1 SNHLY, CDR2 FYNNEI. CDR3 sequence: CASRAGTGPGNTIYF. The CDR3 nucleotides are TGTGCCAGCAGGGCCGGGACAGGGCCTGGAAACACCATATATTTT.

J is TRBJ1-4 and V is TRBV5-6; D remains ambiguous. This CDR3 is built from 14 residues. Trimming cost V 2 bases and J 6 bases, with 11 bases left between them. Germline CDR1 reads SGHDT; CDR2 reads YYEEEE. In DNA form, the CDR3 reads TGTGCCAGCAGCTTATGGTGGGCTGATGAAAAACTGTTTTTT. Protein product: CASSLWWADEKLFF.